This T cell receptor (beta chain) originates from a study of T-cell reconstitution after alpha-beta-depleted transplantation in children. The study, taken as a whole, reports: It was reported that alpha-beta T cells came from several hundred expanded graft clones (about two months after transplant). Fresh T-cell production supplied most of the T-cell counts and diversity seen one year after transplant. The study traced high day-60 TCRbeta diversity in some patients to surviving recipient T cells and thymic progenitors.

Molecular barcoding with unique molecular identifiers was used for the TCRbeta library. Each CDR3 protein gets one entry after TCRdb re-called the PCR reads with MiXCR. The table includes a few hundred thousand distinct CDR3 sequences, approximately 24% detected once. J was trimmed by 1 base and V by 5 bases; bases with no gene match: 3. Germline CDR1 and CDR2: SQVTM and ANQGSEA. The CDR3 totals 13 residues. This clonotype was seen more than once but under ten times. Its antigen is unidentified. The sequence came from a female patient aged 2-15 years who had a stem cell transplant for congenital amegakaryocytic thrombocytopenia, so the T cells may come from the graft donor. This sample comprised PBMCs, mostly from graft donor cells, obtained 360 days after TCRalphabeta/CD19-depleted stem cell transplant. The chain combines TRBV29-1 with TRBJ2-5, with 8 bases matching TRBD2. In nucleotides, the CDR3 is TGCAGCGTTTGTGCGGGGGGCCAAGAGACCCAGTACTTC. Its protein product is CSVCAGGQETQYF.